This TCR beta chain originates from a study of T cells in Graves' hyperthyroidism and ophthalmopathy. The investigators amplified TCR beta CDR3 regions from RNA transcripts. The TCR CDR3 was amplified in a first-round RT-PCR using the HTBI primer set. TCRdb reanalysed the multiplex PCR reads using MiXCR and keeps one entry per CDR3 protein. Of hundreds of thousands of distinct CDR3 sequences listed, 16% are singletons. With V trimmed by 0 bases and J by 5 bases, 7 bases remained unmatched. Germline CDR1 and CDR2: SGHRS and YFSETQ. The CDR3 covers 15 residues. The sample holds many counts of this clonotype.

The sequenced material came from blood. The J gene is TRBJ1-2, the V gene TRBV5-1; 7 bases map to TRBD1. This TCR was recovered from a woman between 18 and 30 years old with Graves' hyperthyroidism. CDR3 coding DNA: TGCGCCAGCAGCTTGGACAGGGGACAACCGTATGGCTACACCTTC. Encoded protein: CASSLDRGQPYGYTF. Looking up the rest from reference TRBV5-1 and TRBJ1-2 gives the full variable domain: KAGVTQTPRYLIKTRGQQVTLSCSPISGHRSVSWYQQTPGQGLQFLFEYFSETQRNKGNFPGRFSGRQFSNSRSEMNVSTLELGDSALYLCASSLDRGQPYGYTFGSGTRLTVV.